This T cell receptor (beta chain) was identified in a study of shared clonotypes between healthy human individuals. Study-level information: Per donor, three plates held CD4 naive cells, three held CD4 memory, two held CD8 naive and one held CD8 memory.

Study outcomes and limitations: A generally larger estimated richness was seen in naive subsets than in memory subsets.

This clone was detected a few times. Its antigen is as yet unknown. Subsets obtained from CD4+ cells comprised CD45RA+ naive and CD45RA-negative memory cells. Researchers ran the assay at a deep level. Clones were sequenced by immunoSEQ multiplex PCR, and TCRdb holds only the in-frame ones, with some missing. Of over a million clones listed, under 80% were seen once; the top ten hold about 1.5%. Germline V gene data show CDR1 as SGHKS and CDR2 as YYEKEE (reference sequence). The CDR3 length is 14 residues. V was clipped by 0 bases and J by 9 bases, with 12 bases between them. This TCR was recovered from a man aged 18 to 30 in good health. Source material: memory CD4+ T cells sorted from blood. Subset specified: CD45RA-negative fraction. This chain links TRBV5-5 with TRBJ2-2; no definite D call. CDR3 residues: CASSLVGGARELFF. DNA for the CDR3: TGTGCCAGCAGCTTGGTGGGCGGAGCCCGGGAGCTGTTTTTT.